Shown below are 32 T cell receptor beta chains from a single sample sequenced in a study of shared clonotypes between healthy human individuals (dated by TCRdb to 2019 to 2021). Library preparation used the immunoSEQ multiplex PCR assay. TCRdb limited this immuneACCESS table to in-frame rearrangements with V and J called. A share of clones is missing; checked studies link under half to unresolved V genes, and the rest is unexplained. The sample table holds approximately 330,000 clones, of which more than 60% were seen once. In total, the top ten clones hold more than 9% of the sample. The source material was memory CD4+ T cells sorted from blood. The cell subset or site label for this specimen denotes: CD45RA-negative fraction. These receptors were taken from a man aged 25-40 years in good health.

CDR3 DNA sequence: TGCGCCAGCTTCCCAAACCGGGACAAAAGAAACACCATATATTTT. Translated: CASFPNRDKRNTIYF. J is TRBJ1-3 and V is TRBV10-2, with D possibly TRBD1 on 6 matching bases. The germline V and J ends were trimmed by 8 bases and 5 bases, with 19 bases remaining between them. Germline assignment: CDR1 WSHSY and CDR2 SAAADI. The CDR3 spans 15 residues.

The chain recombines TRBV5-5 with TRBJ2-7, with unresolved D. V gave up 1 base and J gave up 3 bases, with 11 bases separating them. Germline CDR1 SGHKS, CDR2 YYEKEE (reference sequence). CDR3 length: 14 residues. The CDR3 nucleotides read TGTGCCAGCAGCTTGATCTGGCCCGGCTACGAGCAGTACTTC. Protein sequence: CASSLIWPGYEQYF.

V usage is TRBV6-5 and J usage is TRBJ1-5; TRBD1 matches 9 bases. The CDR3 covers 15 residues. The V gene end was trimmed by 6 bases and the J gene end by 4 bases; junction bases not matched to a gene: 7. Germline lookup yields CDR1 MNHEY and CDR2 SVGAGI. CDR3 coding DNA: TGTGCCAGCAGCCGACAGGGGGGGAGAAATCAGCCCCAGCATTTT. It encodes CASSRQGGRNQPQHF.

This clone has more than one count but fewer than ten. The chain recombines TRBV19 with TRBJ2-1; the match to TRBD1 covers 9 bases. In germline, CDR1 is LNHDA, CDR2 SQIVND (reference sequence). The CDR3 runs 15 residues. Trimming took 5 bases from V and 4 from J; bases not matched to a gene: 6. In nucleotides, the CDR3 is TGTGCCAGTAGTCCGGACAGGGGCGCATACAATGAGCAGTTCTTC. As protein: CASSPDRGAYNEQFF. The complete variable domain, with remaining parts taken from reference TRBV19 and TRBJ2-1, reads DGGITQSPKYLFRKEGQNVTLSCEQNLNHDAMYWYRQDPGQGLRLIYYSQIVNDFQKGDIAEGYSVSREKKESFPLTVTSAQKNPTAFYLCASSPDRGAYNEQFFGPGTRLTVL.

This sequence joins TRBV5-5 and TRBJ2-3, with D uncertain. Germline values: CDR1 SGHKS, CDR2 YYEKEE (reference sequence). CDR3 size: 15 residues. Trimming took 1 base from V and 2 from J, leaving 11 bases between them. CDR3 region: CASSLFSGTTDTQYF. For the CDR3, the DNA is TGTGCCAGCAGCTTGTTCTCCGGAACCACAGATACGCAGTATTTT.

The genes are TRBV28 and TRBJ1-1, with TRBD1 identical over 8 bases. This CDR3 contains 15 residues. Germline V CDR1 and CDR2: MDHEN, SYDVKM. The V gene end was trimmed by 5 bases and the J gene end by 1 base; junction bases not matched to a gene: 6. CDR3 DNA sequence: TGTGCCAGCAGTCCGCGGACAGGGTGGAACACTGAAGCTTTCTTT. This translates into CASSPRTGWNTEAFF.

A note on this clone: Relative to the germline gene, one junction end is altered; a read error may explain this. The CDR3 coding sequence is TGTGCCAGCAGCTTTTGGAGCAACCAGCCCCAGCATTTT. The encoded protein is CASSFWSNQPQHF. The V call is TRBV7-9, the J call TRBJ1-5, with no clear D. This CDR3 is built from 13 residues. Per germline, CDR1 SEHNR and CDR2 FQNEAQ (reference sequence).

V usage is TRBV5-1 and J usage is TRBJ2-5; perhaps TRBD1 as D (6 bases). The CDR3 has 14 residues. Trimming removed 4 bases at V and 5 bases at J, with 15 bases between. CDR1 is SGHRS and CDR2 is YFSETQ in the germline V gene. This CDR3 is CASSRGGARETQYF. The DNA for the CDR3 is TGCGCCAGCAGCCGAGGGGGTGCAAGGGAGACCCAGTACTTC.

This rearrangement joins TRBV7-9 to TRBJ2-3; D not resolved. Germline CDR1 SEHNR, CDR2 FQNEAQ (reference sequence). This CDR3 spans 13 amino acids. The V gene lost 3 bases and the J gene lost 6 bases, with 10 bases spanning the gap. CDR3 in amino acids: CASSLSVSDTQYF. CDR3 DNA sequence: TGTGCCAGCAGCTTGTCAGTCTCGGATACGCAGTATTTT.

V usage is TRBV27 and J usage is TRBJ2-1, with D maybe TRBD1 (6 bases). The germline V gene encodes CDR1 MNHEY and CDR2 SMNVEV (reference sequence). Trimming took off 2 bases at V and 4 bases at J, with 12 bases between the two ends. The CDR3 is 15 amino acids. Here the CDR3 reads CASSLNSQGYNEQFF. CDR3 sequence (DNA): TGTGCCAGCAGTTTAAATTCCCAGGGGTACAATGAGCAGTTCTTC.

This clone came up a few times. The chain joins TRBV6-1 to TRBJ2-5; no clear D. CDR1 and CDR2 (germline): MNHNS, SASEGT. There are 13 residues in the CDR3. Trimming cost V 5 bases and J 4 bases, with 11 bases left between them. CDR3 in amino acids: CASSRPTLETQYF. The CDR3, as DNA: TGTGCCAGCAGTCGTCCCACCTTAGAGACCCAGTACTTC.

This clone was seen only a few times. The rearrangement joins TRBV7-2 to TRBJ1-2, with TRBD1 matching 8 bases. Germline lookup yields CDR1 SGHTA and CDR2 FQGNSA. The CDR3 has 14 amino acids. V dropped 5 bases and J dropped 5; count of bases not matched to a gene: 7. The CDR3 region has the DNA TGTGCCAGCAGCCAACAGGGGGTTGGTTATGGCTACACCTTC. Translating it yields CASSQQGVGYGYTF.

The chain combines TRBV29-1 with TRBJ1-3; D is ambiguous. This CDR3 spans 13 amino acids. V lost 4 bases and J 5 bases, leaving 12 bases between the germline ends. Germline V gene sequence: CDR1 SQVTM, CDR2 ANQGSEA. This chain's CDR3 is CSVAGALRNTIYF. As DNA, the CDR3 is TGCAGCGTTGCCGGAGCGCTCCGAAACACCATATATTTT.

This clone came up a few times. In DNA, the CDR3 is TGTGCCAGTAGTAGGGGGGACAGGAGGGCTGATGGCTACACCTTC. This codes for CASSRGDRRADGYTF. The genes are TRBV19 and TRBJ1-2, with 8 nucleotides matching TRBD1. The CDR3 covers 15 residues. The germline V gene encodes CDR1 LNHDA and CDR2 SQIVND (reference sequence). V was clipped by 4 bases and J by 6 bases; unmatched bases: 10. Full variable domain (missing parts from reference TRBV19 and TRBJ1-2): DGGITQSPKYLFRKEGQNVTLSCEQNLNHDAMYWYRQDPGQGLRLIYYSQIVNDFQKGDIAEGYSVSREKKESFPLTVTSAQKNPTAFYLCASSRGDRRADGYTFGSGTRLTVV.

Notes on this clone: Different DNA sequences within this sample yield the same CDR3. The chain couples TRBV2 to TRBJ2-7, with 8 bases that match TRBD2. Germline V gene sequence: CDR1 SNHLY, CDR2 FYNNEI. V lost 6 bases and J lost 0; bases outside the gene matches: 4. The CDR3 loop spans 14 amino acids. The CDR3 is CASRKTSGSYEQYF. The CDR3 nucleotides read TGTGCCAGCAGGAAAACTAGCGGCTCCTACGAGCAGTACTTC.

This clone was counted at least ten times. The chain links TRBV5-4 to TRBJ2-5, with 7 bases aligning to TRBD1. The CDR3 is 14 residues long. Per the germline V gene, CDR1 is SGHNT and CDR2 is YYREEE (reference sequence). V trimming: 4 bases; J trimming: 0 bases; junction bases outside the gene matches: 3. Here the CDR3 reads CASSLGQNQETQYF. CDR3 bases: TGTGCCAGCAGCCTGGGACAGAACCAAGAGACCCAGTACTTC. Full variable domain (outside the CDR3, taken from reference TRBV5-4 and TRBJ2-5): ETGVTQSPTHLIKTRGQQVTLRCSSQSGHNTVSWYQQALGQGPQFIFQYYREEENGRGNFPPRFSGLQFPNYSSELNVNALELDDSALYLCASSLGQNQETQYFGPGTRLLVL.

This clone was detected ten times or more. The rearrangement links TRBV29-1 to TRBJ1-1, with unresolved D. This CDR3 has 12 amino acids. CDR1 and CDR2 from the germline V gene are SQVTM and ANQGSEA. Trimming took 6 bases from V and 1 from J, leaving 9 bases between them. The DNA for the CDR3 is TGCAGCGTATATACCGGGAACACTGAAGCTTTCTTT. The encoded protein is CSVYTGNTEAFF.

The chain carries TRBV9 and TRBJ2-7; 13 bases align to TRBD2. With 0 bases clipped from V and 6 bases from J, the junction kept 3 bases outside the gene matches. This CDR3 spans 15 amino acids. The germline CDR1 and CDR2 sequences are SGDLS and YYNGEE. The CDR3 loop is CASSVGLAGGGEQYF. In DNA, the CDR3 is TGTGCCAGCAGCGTAGGACTAGCGGGAGGTGGCGAGCAGTACTTC.

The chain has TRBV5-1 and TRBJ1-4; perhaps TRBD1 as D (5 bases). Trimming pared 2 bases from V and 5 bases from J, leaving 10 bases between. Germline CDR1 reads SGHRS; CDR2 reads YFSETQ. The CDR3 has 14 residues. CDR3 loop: CASSFRESNEKLFF. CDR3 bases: TGCGCCAGCAGCTTCAGGGAATCGAATGAAAAACTGTTTTTT. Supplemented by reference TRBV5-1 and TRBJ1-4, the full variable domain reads KAGVTQTPRYLIKTRGQQVTLSCSPISGHRSVSWYQQTPGQGLQFLFEYFSETQRNKGNFPGRFSGRQFSNSRSEMNVSTLELGDSALYLCASSFRESNEKLFFGSGTQLSVL.

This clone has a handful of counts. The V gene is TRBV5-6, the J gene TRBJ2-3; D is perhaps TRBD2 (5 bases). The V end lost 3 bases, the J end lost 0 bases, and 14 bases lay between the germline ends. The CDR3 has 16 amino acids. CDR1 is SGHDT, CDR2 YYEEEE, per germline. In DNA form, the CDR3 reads TGTGCCAGCAGCTCCCCCTCGGGGTCTAGCACAGATACGCAGTATTTT. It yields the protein CASSSPSGSSTDTQYF.

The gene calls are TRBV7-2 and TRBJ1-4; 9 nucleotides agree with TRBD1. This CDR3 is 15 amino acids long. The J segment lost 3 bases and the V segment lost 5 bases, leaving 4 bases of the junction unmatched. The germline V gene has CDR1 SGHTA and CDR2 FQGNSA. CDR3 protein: CASSIWTGANEKLFF. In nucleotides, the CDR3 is TGTGCCAGCAGCATCTGGACAGGGGCTAATGAAAAACTGTTTTTT.

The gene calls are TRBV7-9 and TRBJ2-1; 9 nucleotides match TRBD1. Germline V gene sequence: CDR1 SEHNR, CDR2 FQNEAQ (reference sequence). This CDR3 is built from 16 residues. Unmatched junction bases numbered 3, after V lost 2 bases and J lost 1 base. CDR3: CASSLQTGGSYNEQFF. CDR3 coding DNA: TGTGCCAGCAGCTTACAGACAGGGGGATCCTACAATGAGCAGTTCTTC.

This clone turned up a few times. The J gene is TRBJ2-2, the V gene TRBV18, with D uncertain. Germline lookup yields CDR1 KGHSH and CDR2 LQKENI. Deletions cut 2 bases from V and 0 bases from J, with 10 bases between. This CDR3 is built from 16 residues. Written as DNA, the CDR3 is TGTGCCAGCTCACCAGAGATACTAACGAACACCGGGGAGCTGTTTTTT. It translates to CASSPEILTNTGELFF.

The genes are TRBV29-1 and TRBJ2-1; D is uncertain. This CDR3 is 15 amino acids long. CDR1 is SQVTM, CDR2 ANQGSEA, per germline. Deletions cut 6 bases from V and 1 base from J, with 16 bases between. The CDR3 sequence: CSVAVGVKSYNEQFF. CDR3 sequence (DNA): TGCAGCGTCGCAGTTGGGGTTAAATCCTACAATGAGCAGTTCTTC.

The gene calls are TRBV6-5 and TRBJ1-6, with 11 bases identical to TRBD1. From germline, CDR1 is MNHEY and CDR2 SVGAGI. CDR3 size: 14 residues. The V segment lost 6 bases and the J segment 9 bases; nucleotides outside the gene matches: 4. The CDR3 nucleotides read TGTGCCAGCAGCGCCGGGACAGGGGGTTCACCCCTCCACTTT. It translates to CASSAGTGGSPLHF.

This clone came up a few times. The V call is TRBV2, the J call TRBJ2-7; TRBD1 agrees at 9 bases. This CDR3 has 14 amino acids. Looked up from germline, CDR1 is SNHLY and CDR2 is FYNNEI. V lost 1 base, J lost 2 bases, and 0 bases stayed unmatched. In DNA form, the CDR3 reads TGTGCCAGCAGTGAAGGGGACAGGGCCTACGAGCAGTACTTC. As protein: CASSEGDRAYEQYF. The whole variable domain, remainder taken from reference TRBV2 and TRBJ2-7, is EPEVTQTPSHQVTQMGQEVILRCVPISNHLYFYWYRQILGQKVEFLVSFYNNEISEKSEIFDDQFSVERPDGSNFTLKIRSTKLEDSAMYFCASSEGDRAYEQYFGPGTRLTVT.

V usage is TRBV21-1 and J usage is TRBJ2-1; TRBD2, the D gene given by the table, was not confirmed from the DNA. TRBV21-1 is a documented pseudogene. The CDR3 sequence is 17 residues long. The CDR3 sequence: CASSKDTSGNSYNEQFF. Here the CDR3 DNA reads TGTGCCAGCAGCAAAGACACTAGCGGGAACTCCTACAATGAGCAGTTCTTC.

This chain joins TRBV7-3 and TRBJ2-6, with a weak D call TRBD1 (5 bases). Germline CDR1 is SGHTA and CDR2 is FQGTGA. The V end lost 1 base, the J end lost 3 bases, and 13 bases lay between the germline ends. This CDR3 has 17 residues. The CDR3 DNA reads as TGTGCCAGCAGCTTAATGGCAGGGCAGAGTGGGGCCAACGTCCTGACTTTC. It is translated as CASSLMAGQSGANVLTF.

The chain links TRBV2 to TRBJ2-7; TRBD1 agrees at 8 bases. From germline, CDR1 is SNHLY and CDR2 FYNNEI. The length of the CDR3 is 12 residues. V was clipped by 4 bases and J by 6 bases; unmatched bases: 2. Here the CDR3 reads CASSVDRVEQYF. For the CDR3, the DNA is TGTGCCAGCAGTGTGGACAGGGTCGAGCAGTACTTC.

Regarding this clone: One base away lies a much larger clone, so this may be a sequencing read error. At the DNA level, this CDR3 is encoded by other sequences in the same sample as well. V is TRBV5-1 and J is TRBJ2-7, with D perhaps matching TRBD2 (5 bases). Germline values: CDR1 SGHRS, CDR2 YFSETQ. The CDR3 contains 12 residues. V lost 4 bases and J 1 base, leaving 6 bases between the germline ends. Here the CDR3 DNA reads TGCGCCAGCAGCCGGGATTCCTACGAGCAGTACTTC. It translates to CASSRDSYEQYF.

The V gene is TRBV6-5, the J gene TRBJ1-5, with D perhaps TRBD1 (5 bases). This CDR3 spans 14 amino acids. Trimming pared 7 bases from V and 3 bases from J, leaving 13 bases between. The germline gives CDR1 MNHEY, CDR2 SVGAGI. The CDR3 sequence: CASMAQGYNQPQHF. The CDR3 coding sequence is TGTGCCAGCATGGCGCAGGGCTACAATCAGCCCCAGCATTTT.

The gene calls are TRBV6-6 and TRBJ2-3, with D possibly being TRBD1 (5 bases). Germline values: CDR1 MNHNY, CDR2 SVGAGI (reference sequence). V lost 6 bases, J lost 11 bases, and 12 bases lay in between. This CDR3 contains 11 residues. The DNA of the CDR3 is TGTGCCAGCAGCCAGGGCGGTTGGCAGTATTTT. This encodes CASSQGGWQYF.